The TCR beta chain described here comes from a study of Ad26.COV2.S vaccination and SARS-CoV-2 variants. Study results and caveats: Those who received vaccine or placebo ended up with similar non-spike TCR breadth.

This clone was recorded a few times. Its antigen is unidentified. The assay was immunoSEQ multiplex PCR, and TCRdb's table has in-frame clones only and misses some. The sample has about half a million clones, 80% to 90% seen once. The treatment is: about 20 received Ad26.COV2.S at low or high dose, single or two shots; 5 received placebo; per-sample allocation not given. The samples were gathered on day 63 after the first injection of vaccine or placebo. The individual, an adult aged 18-55 years, was a donor in Boston. The sequencing here drew on peripheral blood, taken in a trial of Ad26.COV2.S vaccine versus placebo. This sequence originates from a person between 18 and 60 years old who received the Ad26.COV2.S COVID-19 vaccine or a placebo.

Here the CDR3 DNA reads TGCGCCAGCAGCAAGACAGGTTTGCACTATGGCTACACCTTC. Translation gives CASSKTGLHYGYTF. V and J are TRBV5-1 and TRBJ1-2; TRBD1 is a possible D gene (6 bases). Trimming removed 4 bases at V and 3 bases at J, with 13 bases between. CDR1 and CDR2 (germline): SGHRS, YFSETQ. This CDR3 contains 14 residues.